This TCR beta chain was captured in a study of T cell responses to AZD1222 COVID-19 vaccine. Assay used: immunoSEQ multiplex PCR; TCRdb lists only in-frame clones, some missing. Of some 130,000 clones in the sample, 85% to 95% were seen once. The CDR3 is 14 residues long. The germline gives CDR1 MGHRA, CDR2 YSYEKL. The V gene lost 4 bases and the J gene lost 0 bases, with 8 bases spanning the gap. The V gene is TRBV4-1, the J gene TRBJ2-3; tentative D call: TRBD2 (5 bases). Material: peripheral blood, obtained on day 0 of AZD1222 vaccination. The TCR was taken from an adult in good health. For the CDR3, the DNA is TGCGCCAGCAGCCCGAGGACTAGCACAGATACGCAGTATTTT. Its translation is CASSPRTSTDTQYF.